The following is a T cell receptor (beta chain) sequence with its context. The data were obtained in a study of blood T cell repertoires in COVID-19. Background on the study: Whether acute or convalescent, the COVID-19 samples came from the United States, Italy and Spain. PBMCs, B-cell-depleted T cells, or T cells provided the cDNA or gDNA that made up the material.

Germline CDR1 is SGHTA and CDR2 is FQGNSA. V was pared by 5 bases and J by 6 bases, with 5 bases of the junction left unmatched. The CDR3 covers 14 residues. Sequenced by immunoSEQ multiplex PCR; TCRdb stores in-frame clones only, minus some. The sample has 90,000 to 120,000 clones; roughly 90% are singletons. The specimen was peripheral blood. This TCR was recovered from a man aged 35 to 55 with active or convalescent COVID-19. The chain uses TRBV7-2 and TRBJ2-1; 9 bases match TRBD1. CDR3 residues: CASSLQQGANEQFF. CDR3 in DNA: TGTGCCAGCAGCCTTCAACAGGGGGCCAATGAGCAGTTCTTC.